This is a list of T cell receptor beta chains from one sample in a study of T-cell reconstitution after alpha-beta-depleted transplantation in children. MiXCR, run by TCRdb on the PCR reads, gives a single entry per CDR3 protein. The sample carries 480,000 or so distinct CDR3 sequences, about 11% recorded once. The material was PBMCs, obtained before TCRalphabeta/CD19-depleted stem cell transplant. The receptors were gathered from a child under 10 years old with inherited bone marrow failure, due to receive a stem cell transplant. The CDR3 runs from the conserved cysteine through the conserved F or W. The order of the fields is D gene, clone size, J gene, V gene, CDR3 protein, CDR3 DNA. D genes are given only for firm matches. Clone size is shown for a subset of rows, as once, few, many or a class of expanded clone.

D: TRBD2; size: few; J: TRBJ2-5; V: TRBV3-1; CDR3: CASSDQREGRETQYF; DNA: TGTGCCAGCAGCGATCAGCGGGAGGGGAGGGAGACCCAGTACTTC
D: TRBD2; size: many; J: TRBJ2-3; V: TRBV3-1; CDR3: CASSPRTSGHTDTQYF; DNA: TGTGCCAGCAGCCCCCGGACTAGCGGACACACAGATACGCAGTATTTT
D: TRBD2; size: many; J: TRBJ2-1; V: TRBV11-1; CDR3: CASSLGSSGLNSYNEQFF; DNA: TGTGCCAGCAGCTTAGGTAGTAGCGGGTTGAACTCCTACAATGAGCAGTTCTTC
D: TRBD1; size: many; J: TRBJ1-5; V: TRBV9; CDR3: CASSRTGFRNQPQHF; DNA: TGTGCCAGCAGCCGGACAGGGTTCCGGAATCAGCCCCAGCATTTT
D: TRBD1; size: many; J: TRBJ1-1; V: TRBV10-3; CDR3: CATGDSLNTEAFF; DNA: TGTGCCACCGGGGACAGTTTGAACACTGAAGCTTTCTTT
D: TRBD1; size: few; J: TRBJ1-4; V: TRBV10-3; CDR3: CAISDRPGTGLEKLFF; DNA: TGTGCCATCAGCGATCGTCCCGGGACAGGGCTTGAAAAACTGTTTTTT
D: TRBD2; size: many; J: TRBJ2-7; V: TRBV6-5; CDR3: CASSYSAGGSYEQYF; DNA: TGTGCCAGCAGTTACTCTGCGGGAGGCTCCTACGAGCAGTACTTC
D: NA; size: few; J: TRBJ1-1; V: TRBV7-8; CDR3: CASSPHGRGSTEAFF; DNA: TGTGCCAGCAGCCCCCACGGCCGGGGATCCACTGAAGCTTTCTTT
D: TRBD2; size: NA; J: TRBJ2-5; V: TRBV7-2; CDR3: CASSPRGGALTETQYF; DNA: TGTGCCAGCAGCCCCCGGGGGGGGGCTTTAACAGAGACCCAGTACTTC
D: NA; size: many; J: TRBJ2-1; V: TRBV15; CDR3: CATSGHNNEQFF; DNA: TGTGCCACCTCGGGACACAACAATGAGCAGTTCTTC